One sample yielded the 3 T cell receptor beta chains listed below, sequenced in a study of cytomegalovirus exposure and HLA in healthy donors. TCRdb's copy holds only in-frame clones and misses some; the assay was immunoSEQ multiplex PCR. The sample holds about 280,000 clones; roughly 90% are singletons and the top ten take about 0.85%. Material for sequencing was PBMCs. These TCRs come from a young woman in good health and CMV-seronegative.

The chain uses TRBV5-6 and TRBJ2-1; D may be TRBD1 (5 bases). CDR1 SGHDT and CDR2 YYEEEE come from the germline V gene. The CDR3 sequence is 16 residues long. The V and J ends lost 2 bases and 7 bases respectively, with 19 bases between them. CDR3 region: CASSFRSRPGINEQFF. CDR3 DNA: TGTGCCAGCAGCTTTAGGAGTCGGCCAGGGATTAATGAGCAGTTCTTC.

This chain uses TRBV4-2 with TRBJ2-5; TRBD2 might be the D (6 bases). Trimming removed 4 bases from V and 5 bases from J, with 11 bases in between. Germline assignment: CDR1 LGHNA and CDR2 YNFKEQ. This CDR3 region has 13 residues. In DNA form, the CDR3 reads TGTGCCAGCAGCCGAAGTGGGGGGGAGACCCAGTACTTC. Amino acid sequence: CASSRSGGETQYF.

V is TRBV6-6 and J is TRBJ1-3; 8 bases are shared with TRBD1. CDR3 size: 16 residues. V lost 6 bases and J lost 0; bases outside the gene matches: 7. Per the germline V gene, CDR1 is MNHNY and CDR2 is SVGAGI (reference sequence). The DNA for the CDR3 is TGTGCCAGCAGCTACACAGGGGGGAGCTCTGGAAACACCATATATTTT. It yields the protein CASSYTGGSSGNTIYF.